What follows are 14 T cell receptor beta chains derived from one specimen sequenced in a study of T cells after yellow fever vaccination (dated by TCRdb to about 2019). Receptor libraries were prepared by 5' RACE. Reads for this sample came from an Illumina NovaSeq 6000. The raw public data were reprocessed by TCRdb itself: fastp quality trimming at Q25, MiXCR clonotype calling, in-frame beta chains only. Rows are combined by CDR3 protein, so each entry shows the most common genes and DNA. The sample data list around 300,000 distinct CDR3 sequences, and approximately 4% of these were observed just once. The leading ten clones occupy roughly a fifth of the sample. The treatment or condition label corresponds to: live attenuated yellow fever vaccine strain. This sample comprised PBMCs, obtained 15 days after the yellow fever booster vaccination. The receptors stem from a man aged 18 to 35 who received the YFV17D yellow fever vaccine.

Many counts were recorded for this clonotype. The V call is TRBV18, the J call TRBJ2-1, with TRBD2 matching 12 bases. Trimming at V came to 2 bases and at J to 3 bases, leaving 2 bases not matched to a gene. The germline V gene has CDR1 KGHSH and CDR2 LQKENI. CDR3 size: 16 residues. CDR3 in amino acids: CASSPKLAGGYNEQFF. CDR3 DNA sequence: TGTGCCAGCTCACCAAAACTAGCGGGGGGCTACAATGAGCAGTTCTTC.

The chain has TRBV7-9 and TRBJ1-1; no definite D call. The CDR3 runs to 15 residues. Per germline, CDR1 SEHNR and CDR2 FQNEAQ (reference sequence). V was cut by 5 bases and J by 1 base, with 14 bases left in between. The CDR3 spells CASSLENWGNTEAFF. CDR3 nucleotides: TGTGCCAGCAGCCTAGAGAATTGGGGGAACACTGAAGCTTTCTTT.

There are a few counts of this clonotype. Here the CDR3 reads CASSTTGGGTTSTDTQYF. As DNA, the CDR3 is TGTGCCAGCAGCACAACGGGCGGGGGGACGACTAGCACAGATACGCAGTATTTT. The gene calls are TRBV21-1 and TRBJ2-3; TRBD1 is the table's D call and was not checked against the DNA. TRBV21-1 is a listed pseudogene. This CDR3 has 18 amino acids.

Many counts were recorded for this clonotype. CDR3 region: CASSSRATNEKLFF. Here the CDR3 DNA reads TGTGCCAGCAGTTCCCGGGCAACTAATGAAAAACTGTTTTTT. The gene calls are TRBV12-3 or TRBV12-4 and TRBJ1-4; no firm D call. The CDR3 extends over 14 amino acids. V was trimmed by 4 bases and J by 0 bases, leaving 6 bases between them.

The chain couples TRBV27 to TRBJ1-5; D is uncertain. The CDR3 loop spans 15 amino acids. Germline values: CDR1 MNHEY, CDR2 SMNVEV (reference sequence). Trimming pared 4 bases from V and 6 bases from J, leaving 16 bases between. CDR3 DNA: TGTGCCAGCAGTTACCTGGCGAAACCCCCTCAGCCCCAGCATTTT. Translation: CASSYLAKPPQPQHF.

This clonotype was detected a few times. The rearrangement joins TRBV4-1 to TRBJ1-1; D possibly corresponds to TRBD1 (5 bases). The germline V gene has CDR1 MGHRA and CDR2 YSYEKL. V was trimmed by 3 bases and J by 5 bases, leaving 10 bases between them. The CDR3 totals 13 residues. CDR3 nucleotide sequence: TGCGCCAGCAGCCACCTCAGGGAGACTGAAGCTTTCTTT. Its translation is CASSHLRETEAFF.

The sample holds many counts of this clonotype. The chain's CDR3 is CASGALYGYTF. The DNA of the CDR3 is TGTGCCAGCGGAGCTCTCTATGGCTACACCTTC. This rearrangement joins TRBV6-4 to TRBJ1-2; D is undetermined. Germline V gene lookup returns CDR1 MRHNA and CDR2 SNTAGT. This CDR3 comprises 11 residues. Between the trimmed V and J ends, which lost 8 bases and 4 bases, there was a span of 8 bases.

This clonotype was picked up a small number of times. Here the CDR3 reads CASSLRATTDTQYF. DNA for the CDR3: TGTGCCAGCAGCTTAAGGGCGACCACAGATACGCAGTATTTT. The chain recombines TRBV7-6 with TRBJ2-3, with unresolved D. The V and J ends lost 2 bases and 2 bases respectively, with 8 bases between them. The CDR3 has 14 residues. Per the germline V gene, CDR1 is SGHVS and CDR2 is FNYEAQ.

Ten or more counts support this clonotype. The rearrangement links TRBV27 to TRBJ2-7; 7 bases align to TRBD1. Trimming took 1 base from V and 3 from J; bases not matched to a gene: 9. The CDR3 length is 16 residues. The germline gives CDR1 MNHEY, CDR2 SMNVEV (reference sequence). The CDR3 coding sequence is TGTGCCAGCAGTTTATATCCCCGGACAGGCATCTACGAGCAGTACTTC. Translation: CASSLYPRTGIYEQYF.

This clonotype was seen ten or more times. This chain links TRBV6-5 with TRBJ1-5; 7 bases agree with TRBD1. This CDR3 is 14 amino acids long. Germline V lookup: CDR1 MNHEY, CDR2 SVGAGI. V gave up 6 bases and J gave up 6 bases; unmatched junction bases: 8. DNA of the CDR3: TGTGCCAGCAGCGAGGGACAGTTGGGTCAGCCCCAGCATTTT. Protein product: CASSEGQLGQPQHF.

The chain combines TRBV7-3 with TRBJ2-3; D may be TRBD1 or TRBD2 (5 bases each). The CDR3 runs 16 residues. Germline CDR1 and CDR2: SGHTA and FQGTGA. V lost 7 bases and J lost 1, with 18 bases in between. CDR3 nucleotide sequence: TGTGCCAGCACACCCCGAGGGGCGGCTGGCACAGATACGCAGTATTTT. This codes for CASTPRGAAGTDTQYF.

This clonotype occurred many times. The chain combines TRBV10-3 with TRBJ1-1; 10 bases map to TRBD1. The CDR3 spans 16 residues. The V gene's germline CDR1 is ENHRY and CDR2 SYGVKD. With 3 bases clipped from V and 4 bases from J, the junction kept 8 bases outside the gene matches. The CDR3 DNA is TGTGCCATCAGTGAACTCGGGACAGGGGTTGTCACTGAAGCTTTCTTT. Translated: CAISELGTGVVTEAFF.

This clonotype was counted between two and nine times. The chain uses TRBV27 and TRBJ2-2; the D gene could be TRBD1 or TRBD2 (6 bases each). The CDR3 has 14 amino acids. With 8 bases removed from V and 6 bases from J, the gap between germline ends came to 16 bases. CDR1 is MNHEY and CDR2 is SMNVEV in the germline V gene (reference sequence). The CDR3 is CASLRLGGPGELFF. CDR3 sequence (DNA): TGTGCCAGCCTAAGGCTAGGGGGGCCCGGGGAGCTGTTTTTT.

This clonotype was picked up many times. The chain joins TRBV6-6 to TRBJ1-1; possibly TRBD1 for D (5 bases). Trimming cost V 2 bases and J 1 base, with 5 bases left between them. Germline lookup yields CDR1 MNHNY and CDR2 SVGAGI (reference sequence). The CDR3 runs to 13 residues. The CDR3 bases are TGTGCCAGCAGTTACACAGGGAACACTGAAGCTTTCTTT. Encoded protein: CASSYTGNTEAFF.